This T cell receptor beta chain comes out of a study of CD8 T cells in ankylosing spondylitis. Overall study findings and caveats: Within peripheral blood, clones linked to disease were CD8+ and relatively rare. Made up of 7 to 9 highly homologous variants, a TCR beta motif appeared characteristic of ankylosing spondylitis blood. Earlier literature documents some of the motif variants in reactive arthritis synovial fluid and blood. Significantly higher representation of disease-linked clones was reported for matched ankylosing spondylitis synovial fluid.

Making the TCR beta libraries involved quantitative 5'-RACE with molecular barcodes. TCRdb re-analysed the 5' RACE reads in MiXCR, keeping a single row per CDR3 protein. Here the sample spans roughly 670,000 distinct CDR3 sequences, roughly 19% being singletons. As concerns this clonotype: Its cognate antigen is unknown.

The clonotype originates from a male donor with ankylosing spondylitis. Material for sequencing was blood, either unsorted or a sorted T cell fraction (not recorded which).

This CDR3 reads CASSEGPPLYNEQFF. Written as DNA, the CDR3 is TGTGCCAGCAGTGAAGGTCCGCCCTTATACAATGAGCAGTTCTTC. This chain joins TRBV6-1 and TRBJ2-1; D is uncertain. Germline V gene lookup returns CDR1 MNHNS and CDR2 SASEGT. The CDR3 length is 15 residues. Deletions cut 1 base from V and 4 bases from J, with 11 bases between.